The next 18 T cell receptor beta chains were all read from a single sample in a study of T-cell reconstitution after alpha-beta-depleted transplantation in children. TCRbeta library preparation incorporated unique molecular identifiers. One entry per CDR3 protein, called by TCRdb with MiXCR from the PCR reads. The repertoire holds more than 200,000 distinct CDR3 sequences, with roughly 23% as singletons. This sample comprised PBMCs, obtained before TCRalphabeta/CD19-depleted stem cell transplant. Receptors were obtained from a girl aged 2-10 years with Fanconi anemia, due to receive a stem cell transplant.

This clonotype has only a few counts. This chain links TRBV29-1 with TRBJ2-3; D remains ambiguous. Germline CDR1 SQVTM, CDR2 ANQGSEA. The CDR3 is 14 residues long. Trimming pared 3 bases from V and 1 base from J, leaving 11 bases between. In nucleotides, the CDR3 is TGCAGCGTTGATTTCGGGCTGGGCACAGATACGCAGTATTTT. Its translation: CSVDFGLGTDTQYF.

This clonotype was observed at least ten times. CDR3 in DNA: TGTGCCAGCAGTTTACTGAACACCGGGGAGCTGTTTTTT. This codes for CASSLLNTGELFF. This chain joins TRBV12-3 or TRBV12-4 and TRBJ2-2; no definite D call. The ends were cut back, 2 bases at V and 1 base at J, with 2 bases in the middle. The CDR3 extends over 13 amino acids.

The chain carries TRBV25-1 and TRBJ2-5, with 7 bases that match TRBD1. Trimming took 5 bases from V and 2 from J; bases not matched to a gene: 8. The CDR3 totals 15 residues. Germline-derived CDR1 and CDR2 are MGHDK and SYGVNS. CDR3 DNA sequence: TGTGCCAGCAGTAACTACCAGGGGGTTCAAGAGACCCAGTACTTC. Translating it yields CASSNYQGVQETQYF.

This clonotype has only a few counts. The V call is TRBV6-5, the J call TRBJ2-1; D call uncertain. The CDR3 loop spans 14 amino acids. The V end was cut by 2 bases, the J end by 5 bases, with 10 bases between. Germline CDR1 and CDR2: MNHEY and SVGAGI. DNA of the CDR3: TGTGCCAGCAGTTACACAACCTACGACAATGAGCAGTTCTTC. Residues: CASSYTTYDNEQFF.

The chain carries TRBV29-1 and TRBJ2-7, with a tentative D call TRBD1 (5 bases). CDR3 length equals 13 residues. CDR1 SQVTM and CDR2 ANQGSEA come from the germline V gene. The V and J ends lost 5 bases and 0 bases respectively, with 11 bases between them. The CDR3 reads CSVRKQVSYEQYF. CDR3 coding DNA: TGCAGCGTTCGAAAACAGGTCTCCTACGAGCAGTACTTC.

This clonotype was detected only a few times. The chain couples TRBV7-2 to TRBJ2-7; 9 bases are a match to TRBD2. Trimming cost V 5 bases and J 3 bases; bases outside gene matches: 5. Per germline, CDR1 SGHTA and CDR2 FQGNSA. CDR3 size: 14 residues. CDR3 sequence reads: CASSPTSGDYEQYF. The CDR3 region has the DNA TGTGCCAGCAGCCCGACTAGCGGAGACTACGAGCAGTACTTC.

This clonotype showed up many times. This chain joins TRBV12-3 or TRBV12-4 and TRBJ1-2, with TRBD1 matching over 10 bases. Losses at the gene ends were 6 bases for V and 5 bases for J; bases not matched to a gene: 6. This CDR3 spans 14 amino acids. As DNA, the CDR3 is TGTGCCAGCAGACTGACAGGGGGCGCGTATGGCTACACCTTC. It yields the protein CASRLTGGAYGYTF.

This clonotype was detected many times. J is TRBJ1-1 and V is TRBV10-3; D might be TRBD1 (6 bases). Deletions cut 7 bases from V and 1 base from J, with 10 bases between. The CDR3 runs 13 residues. Germline lookup yields CDR1 ENHRY and CDR2 SYGVKD. Here the CDR3 reads CAITDRQNTEAFF. The CDR3 DNA follows: TGTGCCATCACAGACAGGCAGAACACTGAAGCTTTCTTT.

The rearrangement uses TRBV6-1 and TRBJ2-3, with D possibly matching TRBD2 (5 bases). Trimming left V 7 bases short and J 5 bases short, with 7 bases between. Germline V gene data show CDR1 as MNHNS and CDR2 as SASEGT. CDR3 length: 11 amino acids. The CDR3 region is CASMREDTQYF. The DNA of the CDR3 is TGTGCCAGCATGAGGGAAGATACGCAGTATTTT.

The chain uses TRBV6-5 and TRBJ1-1; 10 bases map to TRBD1. V was pared by 0 bases and J by 1 base, with 11 bases of the junction left unmatched. The CDR3 extends over 19 amino acids. The germline V gene has CDR1 MNHEY and CDR2 SVGAGI. The CDR3 reads CASSYSRTGGILANTEAFF. CDR3 DNA: TGTGCCAGCAGTTACTCCCGGACAGGGGGGATCCTGGCGAACACTGAAGCTTTCTTT.

This clonotype has just a few counts. The chain employs TRBV5-6 and TRBJ2-7, with 9 bases matching TRBD2. The CDR3 is 20 residues long. CDR1 SGHDT and CDR2 YYEEEE come from the germline V gene. V shed 4 bases and J 2 bases; nucleotides not matched to a gene: 22. DNA for the CDR3: TGTGCCAGCAGCCCGTGGCTGGTAGCGGGGGCCTATTACGGGGCCTACGAGCAGTACTTC. Translation gives CASSPWLVAGAYYGAYEQYF. The whole variable domain, remainder taken from reference TRBV5-6 and TRBJ2-7, is DAGVTQSPTHLIKTRGQQVTLRCSPKSGHDTVSWYQQALGQGPQFIFQYYEEEERQRGNFPDRFSGHQFPNYSSELNVNALLLGDSALYLCASSPWLVAGAYYGAYEQYFGPGTRLTVT.

This clonotype has just a few counts. The J gene is TRBJ2-3, the V gene TRBV27, with D maybe TRBD2 (7 bases). Germline assignment: CDR1 MNHEY and CDR2 SMNVEV (reference sequence). Between the trimmed V and J ends, which lost 7 bases and 3 bases, there was a span of 14 bases. This CDR3 region has 14 residues. The CDR3 region has the DNA TGTGCCAGCACTATTGGGGGGGCGACAGATACGCAGTATTTT. Protein: CASTIGGATDTQYF.

This clonotype appeared a single time. This chain links TRBV29-1 with TRBJ1-5, with 7 positions matching TRBD1. Losses at the gene ends were 4 bases for V and 4 bases for J; bases not matched to a gene: 7. The CDR3 runs 14 residues. Germline loops: CDR1 SQVTM, CDR2 ANQGSEA. The CDR3 sequence is CSVGGGGLNQPQHF. The CDR3 DNA is TGCAGCGTTGGGGGAGGGGGCTTGAATCAGCCCCAGCATTTT.

V usage is TRBV5-4 and J usage is TRBJ2-3; no clear D. V lost 0 bases to trimming and J lost 0 bases, with 17 bases between them. The CDR3 length is 18 residues. The V gene's germline CDR1 is SGHNT and CDR2 YYREEE (reference sequence). This CDR3 is CASSLGQSVGTSTDTQYF. CDR3 nucleotides: TGTGCCAGCAGCTTGGGTCAGTCGGTTGGAACTAGCACAGATACGCAGTATTTT.

The V and J genes are TRBV7-2 and TRBJ1-2; TRBD1 matches 7 bases. The CDR3 contains 14 residues. V lost 4 bases, J lost 3 bases, and 5 bases stayed unmatched. In germline, CDR1 is SGHTA, CDR2 FQGNSA. CDR3 sequence (DNA): TGTGCCAGCAGCTCCCCCGGGACAGACTATGGCTACACCTTC. The encoded protein is CASSSPGTDYGYTF.

The sample holds many counts of this clonotype. The V and J genes are TRBV29-1 and TRBJ2-3, with D possibly TRBD2 on 7 matching bases. This CDR3 spans 14 amino acids. V lost 5 bases, J lost 4 bases, and 16 bases lay in between. The germline gives CDR1 SQVTM, CDR2 ANQGSEA. The DNA for the CDR3 is TGCAGCGTTTTGCTGGGAGGGGGTGCAGATACGCAGTATTTT. This gives the protein CSVLLGGGADTQYF.

This chain connects TRBV2 to TRBJ2-1; perhaps TRBD2 as D (6 bases). Germline V gene lookup returns CDR1 SNHLY and CDR2 FYNNEI. The CDR3 runs to 16 residues. Trimming pared 9 bases from V and 4 bases from J, leaving 22 bases between. The CDR3 loop is CARSKRAGTGYNEQFF. Written as DNA, the CDR3 is TGTGCCAGGTCGAAACGAGCCGGGACTGGATACAATGAGCAGTTCTTC.

A few counts support this clonotype. V usage is TRBV20-1 and J usage is TRBJ2-7; a weak D match, TRBD2 (6 bases). Germline CDR1 and CDR2: DFQATT and SNEGSKA (reference sequence). The CDR3 has 15 amino acids. The ends were cut back, 6 bases at V and 4 bases at J, with 22 bases in the middle. The CDR3 sequence is CSARNPLAYWYEQYF. CDR3 in DNA: TGCAGTGCCCGGAACCCACTAGCCTATTGGTACGAGCAGTACTTC.